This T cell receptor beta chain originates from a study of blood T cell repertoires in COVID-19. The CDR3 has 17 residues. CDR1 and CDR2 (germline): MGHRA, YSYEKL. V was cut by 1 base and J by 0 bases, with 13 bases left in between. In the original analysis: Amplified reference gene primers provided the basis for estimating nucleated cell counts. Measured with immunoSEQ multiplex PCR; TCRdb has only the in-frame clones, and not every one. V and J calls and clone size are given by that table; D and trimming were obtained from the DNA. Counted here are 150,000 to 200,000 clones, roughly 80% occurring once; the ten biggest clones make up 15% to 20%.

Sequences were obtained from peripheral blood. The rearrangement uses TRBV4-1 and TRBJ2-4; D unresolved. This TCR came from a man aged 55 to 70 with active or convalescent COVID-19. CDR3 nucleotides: TGCGCCAGCAGCCAAGGCCCCCTTTTAGAAGCCAAAAACATTCAGTACTTC. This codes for CASSQGPLLEAKNIQYF.